This T cell receptor beta chain came from a study of T cell changes during pregnancy in multiple sclerosis. Generated by immunoSEQ multiplex PCR, the TCRdb table keeps only in-frame clones and is missing some. The table includes more than 40,000 clones, nearly 90% detected once. V lost 4 bases, J lost 10 bases, and 8 bases stayed unmatched. Germline V gene sequence: CDR1 SGHTS, CDR2 YDEGEE. This CDR3 region has 13 residues. V usage is TRBV5-8 and J usage is TRBJ1-1; 9 bases are a match to TRBD1. The origin of this receptor is a female donor with multiple sclerosis, enrolled in a pregnancy study. The input for sequencing was CD4+ T cells from peripheral blood mononuclear cells, taken in the first trimester of pregnancy. Written as DNA, the CDR3 is TGTGCCAGCAGCCTGGGACAGGGCCTGGGAGCTTTCTTT. Its translation: CASSLGQGLGAFF.